What follows is one TCR beta chain and its context. The germline gives CDR1 MNHEY, CDR2 SVGAGI. The ends were cut back, 4 bases at V and 4 bases at J, with 14 bases in the middle. The length of the CDR3 is 14 residues. The source of the sample is a study of blood T cell repertoires in COVID-19. Study background: In each case, the material was cDNA or gDNA derived from T cells, B-cell-depleted T cells, or PBMCs.

Profiled with immunoSEQ multiplex PCR; TCRdb holds only in-frame clones, not every one. The sample holds about 230,000 clones, over 75% seen once. The rearrangement links TRBV6-5 to TRBJ2-7, with TRBD1 as a possible D gene (6 bases). Sequenced sample: peripheral blood. The clonotype originates from a man in his fifties with COVID-19, enrolled during active disease. The CDR3 region has the DNA TGTGCCAGCAGTTCGGACAGAAGGTTTTACGAGCAGTACTTC. This codes for CASSSDRRFYEQYF.